The rows below give T cell receptor beta chains drawn from one sample of a study of human T cells and chemical hapten exposure. One entry per CDR3 protein results from TCRdb running MiXCR on the RACE reads. This table has around 260,000 distinct CDR3 sequences, 7% to 10% appearing once. The sequencing here drew on whole blood, taken in connection with sensitization to the hapten diphenylcyclopropenone (DPC). These receptors all come from a woman in her 40s with alopecia areata. Some clones in this sample may be carry-over from other donors' samples. CDR3s include the opening cysteine and the closing phenylalanine or tryptophan. The D gene is left open where the match is weak. The listing skips clone size in some rows; elsewhere it reads once, few, many or a size class.

clone_size,d_call,v_call,j_call,cdr3_aa,cdr3_nt
NA,TRBD1,TRBV10-3,TRBJ1-2,CAITAGQGAFNYGYTF,TGTGCCATCACCGCCGGACAGGGCGCGTTTAACTATGGCTACACCTTC
NA,TRBD1,TRBV11-2,TRBJ2-2,CASSSTGTGTGELFF,TGTGCCAGCAGCTCGACCGGGACAGGGACCGGGGAGCTGTTTTTT
few,TRBD1,TRBV6-2/TRBV6-3,TRBJ2-1,CASSGGTGLNEQFF,TGTGCCAGCAGCGGCGGGACAGGGCTAAATGAGCAGTTCTTC
NA,TRBD1,TRBV24-1,TRBJ2-3,CATEGAPTDTQYF,TGTGCCACCGAGGGGGCGCCAACAGATACGCAGTATTTT
few,NA,TRBV7-8,TRBJ1-4,CASSRGGTTNEKLFF,TGTGCCAGCAGCCGTGGGGGTACAACTAATGAAAAACTGTTTTTT
NA,NA,TRBV3-1,TRBJ2-1,CASSQGGSRNEQFF,TGTGCCAGCAGCCAAGGAGGGAGTAGGAATGAGCAGTTCTTC
NA,TRBD1,TRBV6-1,TRBJ1-1,CATSQGMGMNTEAFF,TGTGCCACCTCACAGGGGATGGGCATGAACACTGAAGCTTTCTTT
NA,TRBD1,TRBV11-2,TRBJ2-2,CASSRTGSYTGELFF,TGTGCCAGCAGCCGGACAGGGTCGTACACCGGGGAGCTGTTTTTT
NA,TRBD1,TRBV29-1,TRBJ2-5,CSALQGAQTQYF,TGCAGCGCTCTACAGGGGGCACAGACCCAGTACTTC
many,TRBD2,TRBV11-2,TRBJ2-7,CASSLGLAGVYEQYF,TGTGCCAGCAGCTTAGGACTAGCGGGGGTCTACGAGCAGTACTTC
few,TRBD2,TRBV27,TRBJ2-7,CASSPLGEGSYEQYF,TGTGCCAGCAGCCCCTTGGGGGAGGGCTCCTACGAGCAGTACTTC
many,NA,TRBV7-9,TRBJ1-1,CASSRSVMNTEAFF,TGTGCCAGCAGCCGGAGCGTAATGAACACTGAAGCTTTCTTT
NA,NA,TRBV10-3,TRBJ2-5,CAISVRGFSQYF,TGTGCCATCAGTGTGAGGGGTTTTTCCCAGTACTTC
few,NA,TRBV3-1,TRBJ2-2,CASSQDAVFGELFF,TGTGCCAGCAGCCAAGACGCTGTTTTCGGGGAGCTGTTTTTT
many,NA,TRBV28,TRBJ1-1,CASSFPPRTVNTEAFF,TGTGCCAGCAGTTTCCCGCCTCGGACAGTGAACACTGAAGCTTTCTTT
NA,TRBD1,TRBV6-2/TRBV6-3,TRBJ2-7,CASSYLEQGAYEQYF,TGTGCCAGCAGTTACCTGGAACAGGGGGCTTACGAGCAGTACTTC
many,NA,TRBV4-1,TRBJ1-2,CASSQAPADGYTF,TGCGCCAGCAGCCAAGCGCCAGCCGATGGCTACACCTTC
many,NA,TRBV7-8,TRBJ2-2,CASSRRGADTGELFF,TGTGCCAGCAGCCGACGGGGGGCTGACACCGGGGAGCTGTTTTTT
many,NA,TRBV10-3,TRBJ1-2,CAISENSRFRAIQEFYGYTF,TGTGCCATCAGTGAGAATTCCCGCTTTCGGGCGATTCAGGAATTCTATGGCTACACCTTC
NA,TRBD1,TRBV6-1,TRBJ1-5,CASYPGQGYQPQHF,TGTGCCAGCTACCCGGGACAGGGGTATCAGCCCCAGCATTTT
NA,TRBD1,TRBV6-2/TRBV6-3,TRBJ2-4,CASSSTGSDTQYF,TGTGCCAGCAGTTCGACAGGGTCGGACACTCAGTACTTC
NA,NA,TRBV7-6,TRBJ2-3,CASSLFYGRGDTQYF,TGTGCCAGCAGCTTATTTTATGGACGCGGAGATACGCAGTATTTT
NA,NA,TRBV2,TRBJ2-6,CASRAGNSGANVLTF,TGTGCCAGCAGAGCAGGGAATTCTGGGGCCAACGTCCTGACTTTC
few,TRBD1,TRBV20-1,TRBJ1-6,CSARDQGAGSPLHF,TGCAGTGCTAGAGATCAGGGGGCAGGATCACCCCTCCACTTT
NA,NA,TRBV25-1,TRBJ2-7,CASSDSGYYEQYF,TGTGCCAGCAGTGACTCCGGGTACTACGAGCAGTACTTC
many,NA,TRBV28,TRBJ1-4,CASSFGRVGEKLFF,TGTGCCAGCAGTTTTGGCAGGGTTGGGGAAAAACTGTTTTTT
many,NA,TRBV28,TRBJ2-3,CASSLWQGLSTDTQYF,TGTGCCAGCAGTTTATGGCAGGGATTGAGCACAGATACGCAGTATTTT
few,TRBD1,TRBV5-4,TRBJ2-2,CASSHDRANTGELFF,TGTGCCAGCAGCCACGACAGGGCCAACACCGGGGAGCTGTTTTTT
few,TRBD2,TRBV7-2,TRBJ2-1,CASRYSGTLSNEQFF,TGTGCCAGCAGATATAGCGGGACCCTTAGTAATGAGCAGTTCTTC
NA,NA,TRBV14,TRBJ1-2,CASSLNPGDGYTF,TGTGCCAGCAGCCTCAATCCAGGGGATGGCTACACCTTC
few,NA,TRBV10-3,TRBJ1-5,CAISESRDSNQPQHF,TGTGCCATCAGTGAGTCTAGAGATAGCAATCAGCCCCAGCATTTT
NA,TRBD2,TRBV5-1,TRBJ2-1,CASSGGASGRVRDEQFF,TGCGCCAGCAGCGGCGGCGCTAGCGGGAGGGTGCGGGATGAGCAGTTCTTC
NA,TRBD1,TRBV7-9,TRBJ2-1,CASSLAPGTAYNEQFF,TGTGCCAGCAGCTTAGCACCCGGGACAGCTTACAATGAGCAGTTCTTC
many,TRBD2,TRBV7-2,TRBJ2-1,CASSLTGTSYNEQFF,TGTGCCAGCAGCCTGACCGGGACTAGTTACAATGAGCAGTTCTTC
few,NA,TRBV27,TRBJ2-1,CASSLSVGVYNEQFF,TGTGCCAGCAGTTTATCGGTAGGGGTTTACAATGAGCAGTTCTTC
few,NA,TRBV6-2/TRBV6-3,TRBJ2-7,CASIGVTTYEQYF,TGTGCCAGCATTGGGGTAACCACCTACGAGCAGTACTTC
few,NA,TRBV24-1,TRBJ2-3,CATSDSGLAADTQYF,TGTGCCACCAGTGACTCCGGACTCGCGGCAGATACGCAGTATTTT
many,TRBD2,TRBV27,TRBJ2-1,CASSPLTSGFYNEQFF,TGTGCCAGCAGTCCCCTGACTAGCGGTTTTTACAATGAGCAGTTCTTC
NA,TRBD1,TRBV7-2,TRBJ1-5,CASSLRQGYNQPQHF,TGTGCCAGCAGCTTGAGACAGGGGTACAATCAGCCCCAGCATTTT
few,NA,TRBV7-2,TRBJ1-5,CASSFNWLDNQPQHF,TGTGCCAGCAGCTTTAATTGGTTGGACAATCAGCCCCAGCATTTT
many,TRBD1,TRBV20-1,TRBJ2-7,CSARAPQGTYEQYF,TGCAGTGCTAGAGCCCCACAGGGGACCTACGAGCAGTACTTC
few,NA,TRBV12-1,TRBJ1-3,CASSSQAPRISGNTIYF,TGTGCCAGCAGCTCACAGGCGCCCCGGATCTCTGGAAACACCATATATTTT
few,NA,TRBV7-2,TRBJ1-2,CASSFGGSYGYTF,TGTGCCAGCAGCTTTGGGGGCAGCTATGGCTACACCTTC
few,NA,TRBV7-9,TRBJ1-5,CASSSTILPGGPQHF,TGTGCCAGCAGCTCTACCATCCTCCCCGGGGGGCCCCAGCATTTT
NA,NA,TRBV29-1,TRBJ2-1,CSVEDLGPSDEQFF,TGCAGCGTTGAAGATCTCGGCCCGTCGGATGAGCAGTTCTTC
NA,TRBD2,TRBV5-1,TRBJ2-3,CASSSSGSSTDTQYF,TGCGCCAGCAGCTCCAGCGGGAGTAGCACAGATACGCAGTATTTT
NA,TRBD2,TRBV2,TRBJ2-4,CASSRTSGVQENF,TGTGCCAGCAGTCGGACTAGCGGGGTACAAGAAAACTTC
few,TRBD1,TRBV12-3/TRBV12-4,TRBJ2-1,CASSLRGLIYNEQFF,TGTGCCAGCAGTTTAAGGGGGCTGATCTACAATGAGCAGTTCTTC
many,NA,TRBV29-1,TRBJ2-2,CSVEGGDLNTGELFF,TGCAGCGTTGAAGGAGGGGACCTGAACACCGGGGAGCTGTTTTTT
NA,TRBD2,TRBV6-6,TRBJ2-7,CASSSRLAGGHEQYF,TGTGCCAGCAGTTCTCGACTAGCGGGAGGGCACGAGCAGTACTTC
NA,NA,TRBV12-3/TRBV12-4,TRBJ1-1,CASSKTGESTEAFF,TGTGCCAGCAGCAAAACAGGAGAGAGTACTGAAGCTTTCTTT
NA,NA,TRBV18,TRBJ1-4,CASSPPGTALNEKLFF,TGTGCCAGCTCACCACCTGGGACCGCACTTAATGAAAAACTGTTTTTT
NA,NA,TRBV5-1,TRBJ2-7,CASSLRVGYEQYF,TGCGCCAGCAGCTTGAGGGTCGGGTACGAGCAGTACTTC